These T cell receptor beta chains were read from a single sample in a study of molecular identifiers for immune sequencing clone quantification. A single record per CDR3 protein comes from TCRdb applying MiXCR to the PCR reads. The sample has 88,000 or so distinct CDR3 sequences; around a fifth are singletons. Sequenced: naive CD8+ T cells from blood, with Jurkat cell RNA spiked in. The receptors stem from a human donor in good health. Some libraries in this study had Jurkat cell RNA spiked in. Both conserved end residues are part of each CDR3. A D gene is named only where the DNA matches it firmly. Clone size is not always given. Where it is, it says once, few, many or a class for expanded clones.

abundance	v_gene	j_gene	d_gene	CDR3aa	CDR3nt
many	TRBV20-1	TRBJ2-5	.	CSARDGFYGTPQETQYF	TGCAGTGCTAGAGATGGGTTCTACGGGACCCCCCAAGAGACCCAGTACTTC
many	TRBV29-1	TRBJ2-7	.	CSVLTGEEDYEQYF	TGCAGCGTACTCACAGGGGAGGAAGACTACGAGCAGTACTTC
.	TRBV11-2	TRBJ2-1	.	CASSRDRPGDNEQFF	TGTGCCAGCAGCCGTGACCGTCCTGGTGACAATGAGCAGTTCTTC
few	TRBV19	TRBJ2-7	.	CASSIGSQSSYEQYF	TGTGCCAGTAGTATTGGTTCACAGTCCTCCTACGAGCAGTACTTC
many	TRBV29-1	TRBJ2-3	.	CSVDLDSASTDTQYF	TGCAGCGTTGATCTGGACAGCGCAAGCACAGATACGCAGTATTTT
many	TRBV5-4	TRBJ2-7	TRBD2	CASSLGAAGGSYEQYF	TGTGCCAGCAGTCTGGGGGCAGCGGGAGGTTCCTACGAGCAGTACTTC
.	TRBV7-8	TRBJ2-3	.	CASSPRLYITDTQYF	TGTGCCAGCAGCCCTAGGCTCTATATTACAGATACGCAGTATTTT
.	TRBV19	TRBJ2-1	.	CASSMKGTYNEQFF	TGTGCCAGTAGTATGAAAGGTACCTACAATGAGCAGTTCTTC
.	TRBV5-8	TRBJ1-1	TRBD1	CASSSPGQAQAFF	TGTGCCAGCAGCTCGCCGGGACAGGCGCAAGCTTTCTTT
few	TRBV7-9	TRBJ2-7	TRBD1	CASSLEGMAGGNEQYF	TGTGCCAGCAGCTTAGAGGGAATGGCAGGGGGAAACGAGCAGTACTTC
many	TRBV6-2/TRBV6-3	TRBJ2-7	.	CASSPPRADEQYF	TGTGCCAGCAGTCCTCCACGGGCCGACGAGCAGTACTTC
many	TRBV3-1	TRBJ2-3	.	CASSQDVYSTDTQYF	TGTGCCAGCAGCCAAGATGTTTACAGCACAGATACGCAGTATTTT
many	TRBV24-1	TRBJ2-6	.	CATSGSGANVLTF	TGTGCCACCAGTGGTTCCGGGGCCAACGTCCTGACTTTC
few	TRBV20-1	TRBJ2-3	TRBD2	CSAKGLAGGITDTQYF	TGCAGTGCAAAGGGACTAGCGGGAGGGATTACAGATACGCAGTATTTT
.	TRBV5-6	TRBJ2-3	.	CASSWGGSQSTDTQYF	TGTGCCAGCAGCTGGGGTGGCAGCCAAAGCACAGATACGCAGTATTTT
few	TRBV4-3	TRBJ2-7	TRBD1	CASSQDRRTGFEQYF	TGCGCCAGCAGCCAAGATCGTAGGACAGGGTTTGAGCAGTACTTC
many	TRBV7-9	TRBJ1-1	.	CASSSPTGRGTEAFF	TGTGCCAGCAGCTCACCAACAGGCCGGGGGACTGAAGCTTTCTTT
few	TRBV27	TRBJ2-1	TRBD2	CASSFLIPGLAGEGEQFF	TGTGCCAGCAGTTTCCTCATCCCGGGACTAGCGGGAGAAGGTGAGCAGTTCTTC
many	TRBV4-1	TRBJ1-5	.	CASSQGPTGGQPQHF	TGCGCCAGCAGCCAAGGTCCGACAGGTGGGCAGCCCCAGCATTTT
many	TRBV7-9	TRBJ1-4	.	CASSTTQGGEKLFF	TGTGCCAGCAGCACAACTCAAGGGGGTGAAAAACTGTTTTTT
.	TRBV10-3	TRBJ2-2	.	CAISERGDTGELFF	TGTGCCATCAGTGAGAGAGGGGACACCGGGGAGCTGTTTTTT
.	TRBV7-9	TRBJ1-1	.	CASRRTDHKEAFF	TGTGCCAGCAGACGGACAGACCATAAAGAAGCTTTCTTT
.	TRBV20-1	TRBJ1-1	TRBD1	CSARDKQGAGVGDTEAFF	TGCAGTGCTAGAGACAAACAGGGGGCCGGCGTCGGGGATACTGAAGCTTTCTTT
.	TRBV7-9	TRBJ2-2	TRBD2	CASSWGGDVPGELFF	TGTGCCAGCTCATGGGGGGGAGATGTGCCCGGGGAGCTGTTTTTT
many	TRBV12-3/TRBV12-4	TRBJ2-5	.	CASSSSGSLGETQYF	TGTGCCAGCAGTTCCTCAGGGAGCTTGGGGGAGACCCAGTACTTC
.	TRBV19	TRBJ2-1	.	CASSIVRGGAYNEQFF	TGTGCCAGTAGTATAGTAAGGGGGGGGGCCTACAATGAGCAGTTCTTC
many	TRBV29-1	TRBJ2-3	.	CSVVGGLGRTDTQYF	TGCAGCGTTGTGGGCGGCCTGGGGCGCACAGATACGCAGTATTTT
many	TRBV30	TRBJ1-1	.	CAWSVGSNTEAFF	TGTGCCTGGAGTGTTGGGTCGAACACTGAAGCTTTCTTT
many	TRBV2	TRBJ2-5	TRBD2	CASSEGRGDQETQYF	TGTGCCAGCAGTGAAGGGCGGGGGGACCAAGAGACCCAGTACTTC
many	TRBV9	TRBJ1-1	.	CASSALVNTEAFF	TGTGCCAGCAGCGCGCTCGTTAACACTGAAGCTTTCTTT
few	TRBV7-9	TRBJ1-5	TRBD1	CASSRGQANQPQHF	TGTGCCAGCAGCCGAGGACAGGCCAATCAGCCCCAGCATTTT
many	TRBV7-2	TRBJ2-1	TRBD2	CASSLATAWVSGGAMNEQFF	TGTGCCAGCAGCTTAGCCACAGCATGGGTTAGCGGGGGGGCTATGAATGAGCAGTTCTTC
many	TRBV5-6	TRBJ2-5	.	CASSLAGRETQYF	TGTGCCAGCAGCTTGGCGGGGCGAGAGACCCAGTACTTC
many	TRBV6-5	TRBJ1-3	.	CASTDGGNTIYF	TGTGCCAGCACCGACGGCGGAAACACCATATATTTT
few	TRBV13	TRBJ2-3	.	CASSLKGIVTDTQYF	TGTGCCAGCAGCTTAAAAGGGATAGTCACAGATACGCAGTATTTT
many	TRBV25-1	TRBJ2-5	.	CASSKSDAKETQYF	TGTGCCAGCAGTAAATCCGATGCAAAAGAGACCCAGTACTTC
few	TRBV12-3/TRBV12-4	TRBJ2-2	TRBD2	CASSLLAGGAGELFF	TGTGCCAGCAGTTTACTAGCGGGAGGGGCCGGGGAGCTGTTTTTT
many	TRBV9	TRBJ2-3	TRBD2	CASSVGLAAADTQYF	TGTGCCAGCAGCGTAGGGCTAGCGGCCGCAGATACGCAGTATTTT
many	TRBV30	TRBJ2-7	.	CAWSVALPGEQYF	TGTGCCTGGAGTGTAGCTCTCCCTGGGGAGCAGTACTTC
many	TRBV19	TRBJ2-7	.	CASSWGYEQYF	TGTGCCAGTAGTTGGGGGTACGAGCAGTACTTC
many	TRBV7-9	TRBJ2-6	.	CASRSSVSSGANVLTF	TGTGCCAGCAGGTCCTCTGTTAGCTCTGGGGCCAACGTCCTGACTTTC
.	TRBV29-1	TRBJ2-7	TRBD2	CSFGTSGYEQYF	TGCAGCTTTGGGACTAGCGGTTACGAGCAGTACTTC
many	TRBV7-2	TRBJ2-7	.	CASSPTPGQRRYEQYF	TGTGCCAGCAGCCCAACCCCCGGACAGCGAAGATACGAGCAGTACTTC
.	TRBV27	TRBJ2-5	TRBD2	CASSNLKSGLAGVETRYF	TGTGCCAGCAGTAACCTTAAATCGGGACTAGCGGGAGTAGAGACCCGGTACTTC
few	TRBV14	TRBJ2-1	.	CASSQPYGDGDNEQFF	TGTGCCAGCAGCCAACCTTACGGGGATGGGGACAATGAGCAGTTCTTC
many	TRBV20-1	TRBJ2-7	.	CSASLGTREQYF	TGCAGTGCTAGCCTAGGTACCCGCGAGCAGTACTTC
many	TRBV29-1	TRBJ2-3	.	CSAVEDTQYF	TGCAGCGCCGTTGAAGATACGCAGTATTTT
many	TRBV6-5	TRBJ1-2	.	CASRSNYGYTF	TGTGCCAGTCGGAGCAACTATGGCTACACCTTC
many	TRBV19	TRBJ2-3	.	CASTSRGWRNDRTDTQYF	TGTGCCAGTACCTCCAGGGGATGGAGGAACGATCGCACAGATACGCAGTATTTT
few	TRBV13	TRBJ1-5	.	CASGEGGHQPQHF	TGTGCCAGCGGCGAGGGGGGGCATCAGCCCCAGCATTTT
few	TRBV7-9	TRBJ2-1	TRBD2	CASSNRLAGGNEQFF	TGTGCCAGCAGCAATAGACTAGCGGGAGGCAATGAGCAGTTCTTC